This entry features one TCR beta chain sequence. Trimming pared 3 bases from V and 3 bases from J, leaving 18 bases between. Germline V gene lookup returns CDR1 MNHNS and CDR2 SASEGT. The CDR3 consists of 17 residues. This record comes from a study of human T cells and chemical hapten exposure. Across the study: Diagnoses of alopecia areata, totalis or universalis occurred in mostly female patients. Small differences in pooled library volume mainly drove the variation in TCR yields per sample.

Per the original methods: 95,638 TCRs per sample was the median, with a range of roughly 23,224 to 750,000. A single record per CDR3 protein comes from TCRdb applying MiXCR to the RACE reads. The V and J calls and clone size are TCRdb's, not the authors'. The table records 150,000 or so distinct CDR3 sequences, approximately 15% of them present only once. The time point denotes: patch test 1, 2 weeks after DPC sensitization. Treatment noted: therapeutic diphenylcyclopropenone sensitization with weekly scalp DPC. This chain connects TRBV6-1 to TRBJ2-4, with a possible D match to TRBD1 (6 bases). The TCR sequence derives from a woman under 40 with alopecia areata. Some clones in this sample may be carry-over from other donors' samples. The specimen comprised whole blood, sampled in connection with sensitization to the hapten diphenylcyclopropenone (DPC). CDR3 amino acids: CASSDPVGGSGKNIQYF. The CDR3 region has the DNA TGTGCCAGCAGTGATCCGGTAGGGGGATCTGGCAAAAACATTCAGTACTTC.